This is a list of T cell receptor beta chains from one sample in a study of blood T cell repertoires in COVID-19. Sequenced by immunoSEQ multiplex PCR; TCRdb stores in-frame clones only, minus some. The sample lists about 94,000 clones, nearly 80% occurring once. The specimen was peripheral blood. The receptors originated from an older man with COVID-19, enrolled during active disease. Both conserved end residues are part of each CDR3. The order of the fields is D gene, clone size, V gene, J gene, CDR3 DNA, CDR3 protein. The D gene is left open where the match is weak. Size values are once, few and many counts, or a class for expanded clones, and some rows have none.

TRBD2	-	TRBV13	TRBJ2-1	TGTGCCAGCAGCTCCCTGGAGACTAGCGGGGACAATGAGCAGTTCTTC	CASSSLETSGDNEQFF
-	-	TRBV13	TRBJ2-1	TGTGCCAGCAGCCGGGGTCCTAAGGCAATCGGCGGGTTACAGAATGAGCAGTTCTTC	CASSRGPKAIGGLQNEQFF
-	-	TRBV28	TRBJ2-7	TGTGCCAGCAGTTTTGCAGGGTACGGAACCTACGAGCAGTACTTC	CASSFAGYGTYEQYF
-	-	TRBV6-1	TRBJ1-4	TGTGCCAGCAGTGACCAGGGTTTGTACACCTCTAATGAAAAACTGTTTTTT	CASSDQGLYTSNEKLFF
-	few	TRBV27	TRBJ1-2	TGTGCCACCTCGGGCGACAGGAACTATGGCTACACCTTC	CATSGDRNYGYTF
-	-	TRBV7-8	TRBJ1-2	TGTGCCAGCAGCTTTTCGTCGACTGGCCTGGGTGGCTACACCTTC	CASSFSSTGLGGYTF
TRBD2	-	TRBV9	TRBJ2-1	TGTGCCAGCAGCGTCCTTACTAGCGGGGGGCCCCATGAGCAGTTCTTC	CASSVLTSGGPHEQFF
TRBD1	-	TRBV19	TRBJ1-2	TGTGCCAGTAGTCCCCCGGGACAGGGGTACTATGGCTACACCTTC	CASSPPGQGYYGYTF
TRBD2	-	TRBV5-1	TRBJ2-3	TGCGCCAGCAGCGGAGGGACTAGCGGCGGCTTGGATACGCAGTATTTT	CASSGGTSGGLDTQYF
TRBD2	-	TRBV4-3	TRBJ2-7	TGCGCCAGCAGCCAAGGTATGGGGACTAGCGGAAACTACGAGCAGTACTTC	CASSQGMGTSGNYEQYF
TRBD1	-	TRBV12-3/TRBV12-4	TRBJ2-7	TGTGCCAGCAGAAACAGGGGCGAGCAGTACTTC	CASRNRGEQYF
-	few	TRBV6-5	TRBJ1-1	TGTGCCAGCAGTTACACGACAGCCACTGAAGCTTTCTTT	CASSYTTATEAFF
TRBD1	-	TRBV18	TRBJ2-7	TGTGCCAGCTCACCAACGGGACAGGGTGGTAACGAGCAGTACTTC	CASSPTGQGGNEQYF
TRBD1	-	TRBV7-2	TRBJ1-2	TGTGCCAGCAGCTTAGGGCAGGGGGTATTTGGCTACACCTTC	CASSLGQGVFGYTF
TRBD1	-	TRBV19	TRBJ1-4	TGTGCCAGTAGTGAGGGGACAGCCCCAGGTAGAGAAAAACTGTTTTTT	CASSEGTAPGREKLFF
-	-	TRBV19	TRBJ2-1	TGTGCCAGTAGCCATCCGGGACTGTACAATGAGCAGTTCTTC	CASSHPGLYNEQFF
TRBD1	-	TRBV9	TRBJ1-2	TGTGCCAGCAGCGGAACCCCTGGGACAGGGAGATATGGCTACACCTTC	CASSGTPGTGRYGYTF
TRBD1	few	TRBV28	TRBJ1-2	TGTGCCAGCGGGGGACAGGGCTCGGGTGTTGGCTACACCTTC	CASGGQGSGVGYTF
-	once	TRBV9	TRBJ2-5	TGTGCCAGCAGCGTAGGGATCAGTCCTAGGGAGACCCAGTACTTC	CASSVGISPRETQYF
TRBD1	-	TRBV19	TRBJ1-1	TGTGCCAGTATACAGACCTGGACAGGGCAGTTGAGTACTGAAGCTTTCTTT	CASIQTWTGQLSTEAFF
-	once	TRBV11-3	TRBJ1-1	TGTGCCAGCAGCCTACACGAGGGGAACACTGAAGCTTTCTTT	CASSLHEGNTEAFF
TRBD1	-	TRBV28	TRBJ2-5	TGTGCCAGCAGTTTTAGGACAGGGGGCGCGGAGACCCAGTACTTC	CASSFRTGGAETQYF
TRBD2	-	TRBV6-4	TRBJ2-7	TGTGCCAGCAGGGGGGACCCTAGCGGCCCCTTAAAGTACTTC	CASRGDPSGPLKYF
-	once	TRBV5-5	TRBJ1-6	TGTGCCAGCAGCTTGTTAACAAATGATAATTCACCCCTCCACTTT	CASSLLTNDNSPLHF
-	-	TRBV21-1	TRBJ1-1	TGTGCCAGCAGCCACCGGGACAGGGGGGACACTGAAGCTTTCTTT	CASSHRDRGDTEAFF
-	-	TRBV9	TRBJ1-2	TGTGCCAGCAGCGTCTCAGAAAACTATGGCTACACCTTC	CASSVSENYGYTF
TRBD2	medium-sized	TRBV6-1	TRBJ2-2	TGTGCCAGCAGTGAAGCGCTAGCGGGGGATACCGGGGAGCTGTTTTTT	CASSEALAGDTGELFF
-	-	TRBV5-1	TRBJ2-3	TGCGCCAGCAGCTTGGATGGTAGGGGTAGTACAGATACGCAGTATTTT	CASSLDGRGSTDTQYF
-	-	TRBV5-4	TRBJ2-5	TGTGCCAGCAGCTTGGGTGGTAGCGTGGGAGAGACCCAGTACTTC	CASSLGGSVGETQYF
-	-	TRBV19	TRBJ2-1	TGTGCCAGTAGTATCTGGGGGGTTCCCTACAATGAGCAGTTCTTC	CASSIWGVPYNEQFF
TRBD1	-	TRBV30	TRBJ1-6	TGTGCCTGGCAGAACAGGGGGCACAGTAATTCACCCCTCCACTTT	CAWQNRGHSNSPLHF
-	many	TRBV27	TRBJ2-7	TGTGCCAGCAGTTTAAGGGGCCATTTATCCGCCTACGAGCAGTACTTC	CASSLRGHLSAYEQYF
TRBD1	-	TRBV27	TRBJ1-1	TGTGCCAGCAGTTTACGACAGGGTGGGCGAGCTTTCTTT	CASSLRQGGRAFF
TRBD1	-	TRBV6-2/TRBV6-3	TRBJ1-1	TGTGCCAGCAGTTATAAGGGGGCCTTGAACACTGAAGCTTTCTTT	CASSYKGALNTEAFF
-	medium-sized	TRBV7-2	TRBJ2-1	TGTGCCAGCAGCGACGGGGACAACTCCTACAATGAGCAGTTCTTC	CASSDGDNSYNEQFF